The T cell receptor beta chain described here comes from a study of T cells in Graves' hyperthyroidism and ophthalmopathy. Between the trimmed V and J ends, which lost 9 bases and 1 base, there was a span of 13 bases. There are 14 residues in the CDR3. CDR1 MNHNS and CDR2 SASEGT come from the germline V gene. Amplified TCR beta CDR3 regions derived from RNA transcripts. TCR CDR3 underwent first-round RT-PCR with the HTBI primer set. TCRdb reanalysed the multiplex PCR reads using MiXCR and keeps one entry per CDR3 protein. Among around 350,000 distinct CDR3 sequences listed, roughly 19% were seen once. Ten or more counts support this clonotype.

The receptor comes from a woman aged 18-29 years with Graves' hyperthyroidism. The sequenced sample was blood. J is TRBJ1-3 and V is TRBV6-1, with D possibly matching TRBD1 (5 bases). The CDR3 sequence is CASRDAASGNTIYF. The DNA of the CDR3 is TGTGCCAGTAGGGACGCCGCTTCTGGAAACACCATATATTTT.